This TCR beta chain was recorded in a study of OX40 agonist ivuxolimab in advanced cancers. Study-level points and caveats: Both blood CD4+ and CD8+ T cells showed clonal growth by week 6 at 0.1 to 3.0 mg/kg.

Remarks on this clone: Its antigen is still unknown.

TCRdb's table, derived via immunoSEQ multiplex PCR, lists solely in-frame clones and lacks some. This repertoire shows about 80,000 clones, over 85% found once; its top ten account for roughly 4.9%. This specimen was CD4+ or CD8+ T cells sorted from blood, taken in a trial of the OX40 agonist ivuxolimab. The sequence was obtained from an adult with an advanced solid tumor such as melanoma, head and neck, liver or kidney cancer.

CDR3 bases: TGTGCCTGGAGGGGGGCCTCTGGGGCCAACGTCCTGACTTTC. Its translation is CAWRGASGANVLTF. The V call is TRBV30, the J call TRBJ2-6; a possible D gene is TRBD1 (6 bases). Between the trimmed V and J ends, which lost 3 bases and 0 bases, there was a span of 6 bases. The CDR3 runs to 14 residues. The germline gives CDR1 GTSNPN, CDR2 SVGIG (reference sequence). Based on the CDR3 plus reference TRBV30 and TRBJ2-6, the full variable domain is SQTIHQWPATLVQPVGSPLSLECTVEGTSNPNLYWYRQAAGRGLQLLFYSVGIGQISSEVPQNLSASRPQDRQFILSSKKLLLSDSGFYLCAWRGASGANVLTFGAGSRLTVL.